The clone carrying this T cell receptor beta chain has ten or more counts. As to time point: patch test 1, 2 weeks after DPC sensitization. Treatment: therapeutic diphenylcyclopropenone sensitization with weekly scalp DPC. As handled by the study authors: Sample TCR totals centred on a median of around 92,000, ranging about 20,000 to 690,600. From the RACE reads, TCRdb called clonotypes with MiXCR, one entry per CDR3 protein. TCRdb's processing, not the authors', yielded these V and J calls. The sample has some 83,000 distinct CDR3 sequences, about 10% seen once. Trimming pared 6 bases from V and 7 bases from J, leaving 19 bases between. The CDR3 is 14 residues long. Per germline, CDR1 DFQATT and CDR2 SNEGSKA (reference sequence). The sample is drawn from a study of human T cells and chemical hapten exposure.

The clonotype comes from a woman aged 45-60 years with alopecia areata. Some clones in this sample may be carry-over from other donors' samples. The input for sequencing was whole blood, taken in connection with sensitization to the hapten diphenylcyclopropenone (DPC). The chain is built from TRBV20-1 and TRBJ2-1, with D maybe TRBD2 (5 bases). The DNA for the CDR3 is TGCAGTGCCGCAATGGAGGTCCCGGGGAATGAGCAGTTCTTC. Its translation is CSAAMEVPGNEQFF.